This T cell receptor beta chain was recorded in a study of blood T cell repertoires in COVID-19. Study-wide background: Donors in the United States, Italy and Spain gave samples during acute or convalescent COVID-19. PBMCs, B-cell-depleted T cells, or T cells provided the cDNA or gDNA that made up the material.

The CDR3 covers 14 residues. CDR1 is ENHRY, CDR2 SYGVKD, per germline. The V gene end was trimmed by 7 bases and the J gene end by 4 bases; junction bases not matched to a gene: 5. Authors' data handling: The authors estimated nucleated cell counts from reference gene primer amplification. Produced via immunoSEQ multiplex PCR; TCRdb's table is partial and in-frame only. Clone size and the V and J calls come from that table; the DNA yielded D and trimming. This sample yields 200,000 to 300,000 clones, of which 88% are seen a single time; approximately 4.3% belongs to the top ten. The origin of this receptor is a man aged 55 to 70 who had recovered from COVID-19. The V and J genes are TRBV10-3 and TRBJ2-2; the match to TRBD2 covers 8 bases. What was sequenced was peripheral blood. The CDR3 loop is CAINSGAATGELFF. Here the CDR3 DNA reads TGTGCCATCAATAGCGGGGCCGCCACCGGGGAGCTGTTTTTT.